This T cell receptor (beta chain) comes out of a study of control samples from healthy donors and cancer patients. In germline, CDR1 is SGHAT, CDR2 FQNNGV. V shed 5 bases, J shed 4 bases, and the junction held 9 bases outside the gene matches. The CDR3 covers 15 residues. The method was immunoSEQ multiplex PCR; TCRdb's version includes in-frame clones alone and lacks a portion of them. The sample table includes some 190,000 clones. V and J are TRBV11-2 and TRBJ2-7; 9 bases align to TRBD1. The sequenced sample consisted of blood. This receptor was obtained from a woman between 25 and 40 years old in good health. The CDR3 DNA follows: TGTGCCAGCAGCCCACCCGGGACAGGGCATTACGAGCAGTACTTC. It codes for CASSPPGTGHYEQYF. The full variable domain, rest sourced from reference TRBV11-2 and TRBJ2-7, is EAGVAQSPRYKIIEKRQSVAFWCNPISGHATLYWYQQILGQGPKLLIQFQNNGVVDDSQLPKDRFSAERLKGVDSTLKIQPAKLEDSAVYLCASSPPGTGHYEQYFGPGTRLTVT.